This note documents a single TCR beta chain sequence. Antigen specificity is unknown. This sample is part of a study of T cell responses to AZD1222 COVID-19 vaccine. Findings of the study overall: Donors skewed white British and female; clonal diversity was possibly underestimated. The study found Spike-specific TCR breadth and depth rose after two AZD1222 doses. At 160-218 and 743-854, vaccine-associated CD4 TCRs were dominant, and they spanned spike. Only a handful of AZD1222 recipients, roughly 6 in all, had baseline seropositivity.

Using immunoSEQ multiplex PCR, the repertoire was profiled, and TCRdb retains in-frame clones only, with some absent. The profile shows some 110,000 clones, about 90% of them singletons. V was trimmed by 0 bases and J by 8 bases, leaving 16 bases between them. The CDR3 contains 15 residues. Germline V gene lookup returns CDR1 MGHRA and CDR2 YSYEKL. The source is an adult in good health. The gene calls are TRBV4-1 and TRBJ1-2; D uncertain. Here the sequenced sample was peripheral blood, taken on day 0 of AZD1222 vaccination. CDR3 residues: CASSQDNSPDSGYTF. For the CDR3, the DNA is TGCGCCAGCAGCCAAGATAATAGCCCCGATAGCGGCTACACCTTC.